These 18 T cell receptor beta chains were all obtained from the same sample, sequenced in a study of cytomegalovirus exposure and HLA in healthy donors. The study ran its PCR with 60 Vbeta and 13 Jbeta primers. TCRdb keeps only in-frame clones here, not all; method: immunoSEQ multiplex PCR. The sample records more than 150,000 clones, over 75% being singletons. Material: PBMCs. These receptors were collected from a man between 35 and 55 years old in good health and CMV-seropositive.

V gene TRBV6-5 combines with J gene TRBJ2-2, with D possibly TRBD1 on 6 matching bases. The germline V and J ends were trimmed by 5 bases and 0 bases, with 10 bases remaining between them. CDR1 and CDR2 (germline): MNHEY, SVGAGI. The CDR3 runs to 15 residues. The CDR3 nucleotides are TGTGCCAGCAGTGTGACAGGACCGAACACCGGGGAGCTGTTTTTT. Protein product: CASSVTGPNTGELFF.

The table lists this clone with a count of one. The gene calls are TRBV29-1 and TRBJ2-5; 8 positions match TRBD1. The J call is uncertain, as TRBJ2-7 better fits the DNA end. The V gene's germline CDR1 is SQVTM and CDR2 ANQGSEA. The CDR3 spans 15 residues. CDR3 sequence reads: CSVEGQDRVEYEQYF. In DNA form, the CDR3 reads TGCAGCGTTGAAGGCCAGGACAGGGTAGAGTACGAGCAGTACTTC.

In this sample, this clone turned up once. The V and J genes are TRBV7-9 and TRBJ1-2, with 10 nucleotides matching TRBD1. From germline, CDR1 is SEHNR and CDR2 FQNEAQ (reference sequence). V dropped 5 bases and J dropped 8; count of bases not matched to a gene: 5. The CDR3 covers 13 residues. CDR3 nucleotides: TGTGCCAGCAGCCCCGGACAGGGGGTAGGCTACACCTTC. As protein: CASSPGQGVGYTF.

V usage is TRBV28 and J usage is TRBJ1-5; D gene ambiguous. The V gene lost 6 bases and the J gene lost 15 bases, with 15 bases spanning the gap. The CDR3 has 11 amino acids. Germline assignment: CDR1 MDHEN and CDR2 SYDVKM. CDR3 DNA sequence: TGTGCCAGCAGAGAGGCACCTGCCGTGCATTTT. Its translation is CASREAPAVHF.

This clone was observed once. The chain links TRBV12-5 to TRBJ2-3, with D possibly matching TRBD2 (5 bases). The CDR3 spans 13 residues. Germline V lookup: CDR1 LGHNT, CDR2 FRNRAP. Trimming left V 5 bases short and J 1 base short, with 7 bases between. The CDR3 DNA follows: TGTGCTAGTGGTCTCGGGGGCACAGATACGCAGTATTTT. The encoded protein is CASGLGGTDTQYF.

This clone was counted only a few times. This rearrangement joins TRBV30 to TRBJ2-3; TRBD1 is a possible D gene (5 bases). The CDR3 covers 15 residues. Trimming removed 2 bases at V and 3 bases at J, with 15 bases between. Germline V gene lookup returns CDR1 GTSNPN and CDR2 SVGIG (reference sequence). This CDR3 reads CAWSTGRATTDTQYF. Here the CDR3 DNA reads TGTGCCTGGAGTACAGGTCGAGCTACAACAGATACGCAGTATTTT.

Only a few counts were recorded for this clone. The V gene is TRBV30, the J gene TRBJ1-5; TRBD1 might be the D (6 bases). V lost 0 bases to trimming and J lost 2 bases, with 8 bases between them. Germline assignment: CDR1 GTSNPN and CDR2 SVGIG (reference sequence). There are 14 residues in the CDR3. The CDR3, as DNA: TGTGCCTGGAGTGTACGGACAGGCAATCAGCCCCAGCATTTT. Its protein product is CAWSVRTGNQPQHF.

The rearrangement joins TRBV29-1 to TRBJ2-2; D remains ambiguous. The V end lost 6 bases, the J end lost 1 base, and 3 bases lay between the germline ends. This CDR3 region has 11 residues. Germline loops: CDR1 SQVTM, CDR2 ANQGSEA. CDR3 nucleotide sequence: TGCAGCGTCGGGAACACCGGGGAGCTGTTTTTT. As protein: CSVGNTGELFF.

There are a few counts of this clone. The chain employs TRBV18 and TRBJ1-1; D gene uncertain. Germline assignment: CDR1 KGHSH and CDR2 LQKENI. The V end was cut by 2 bases, the J end by 0 bases, with 4 bases between. The length of the CDR3 is 13 residues. Here the CDR3 DNA reads TGTGCCAGCTCACCAAACATGAACACTGAAGCTTTCTTT. It yields the protein CASSPNMNTEAFF.

The J gene is TRBJ2-1, the V gene TRBV5-1, with 9 bases fitting TRBD2. Trimming took 6 bases from V and 13 from J; bases not matched to a gene: 17. The CDR3 length is 15 residues. Germline lookup yields CDR1 SGHRS and CDR2 YFSETQ. DNA of the CDR3: TGCGCCAGCACGGTCGACGCGGGGGGGCTAGGAGCTCAGTTCTTC. It yields the protein CASTVDAGGLGAQFF.

V gene TRBV2 combines with J gene TRBJ2-7; D remains unclear. CDR3 length: 11 residues. Germline lookup yields CDR1 SNHLY and CDR2 FYNNEI. V was clipped by 11 bases and J by 3 bases, with 11 bases between them. In DNA form, the CDR3 reads TGTGCCCGCGGTTCCCTCTACGAGCAGTACTTC. As protein: CARGSLYEQYF.

There are a few counts of this clone. This chain links TRBV5-1 with TRBJ2-1; 7 bases agree with TRBD2. The V gene's germline CDR1 is SGHRS and CDR2 YFSETQ. This CDR3 has 14 amino acids. The ends lost 7 bases at V and 8 bases at J; junction bases unmatched: 12. CDR3 nucleotide sequence: TGCGCCAGCGCAAGCGGGATGCCCGGGGATGAGCAGTTCTTC. Its translation: CASASGMPGDEQFF.

The V gene is TRBV28, the J gene TRBJ2-7; perhaps TRBD2 as D (6 bases). CDR1 is MDHEN, CDR2 SYDVKM, per germline. There are 11 residues in the CDR3. Trimming stripped 10 bases from V and 4 bases from J, with 11 bases between. In DNA, the CDR3 is TGTGCCATTGACAGCGGGTACGAGCAGTACTTC. It specifies CAIDSGYEQYF.

The gene calls are TRBV28 and TRBJ2-7; 8 bases match TRBD1. The CDR3 runs 13 residues. The germline CDR1 and CDR2 sequences are MDHEN and SYDVKM. V lost 6 bases to trimming and J lost 5 bases; unmatched junction nucleotides: 6. The DNA for the CDR3 is TGTGCCAGCAGACCGACAGGGGTGGACGAGCAGTACTTC. It yields the protein CASRPTGVDEQYF.

The chain couples TRBV2 to TRBJ2-6; perhaps TRBD1 as D (6 bases). Trimming removed 5 bases from V and 0 bases from J, with 11 bases in between. CDR1 is SNHLY, CDR2 FYNNEI, per germline. The CDR3 consists of 16 residues. CDR3 coding DNA: TGTGCCAGCAGTCGGACAGCCCTCTCTGGGGCCAACGTCCTGACTTTC. Its translation: CASSRTALSGANVLTF.

The rearrangement links TRBV28 to TRBJ2-5; 8 positions agree with TRBD2. The J call could be wrong; TRBJ2-7 is a better fit for the DNA end. This CDR3 comprises 16 residues. Per the germline V gene, CDR1 is MDHEN and CDR2 is SYDVKM. CDR3 DNA sequence: TGTGCCAGCACTGTCAATTCCGGGAGGGCGTTCGACGAGCAGTACTTC. The encoded protein is CASTVNSGRAFDEQYF.

The chain combines TRBV7-2 with TRBJ2-7; 8 bases are a match to TRBD1. Per the germline V gene, CDR1 is SGHTA and CDR2 is FQGNSA. The ends lost 4 bases at V and 4 bases at J; junction bases unmatched: 12. The length of the CDR3 is 16 residues. Here the CDR3 DNA reads TGTGCCAGCAGCTCCCGCGGCGGGACAGGACCTTACGAGCAGTACTTC. It encodes CASSSRGGTGPYEQYF.

CDR3 protein: CASSPTLPSDRVNTEAFF. The CDR3 bases are TGTGCCAGCAGCCCGACCCTCCCCTCGGACAGGGTGAACACTGAAGCTTTCTTT. J is TRBJ1-1 and V is TRBV7-8; 8 bases are a match to TRBD1. The CDR3 extends over 18 amino acids. J lost 0 bases, V lost 5 bases, and 14 bases had no gene match. Germline CDR1 reads SGHVS; CDR2 reads FQNEAQ.